The 27 T cell receptor beta chains below all came from one sample that was sequenced in a study of Ad26.COV2.S vaccination and SARS-CoV-2 variants. Treatment indicated: over 15 received Ad26.COV2.S at low or high dose, single or two shots; about 5 received placebo; per-sample allocation not given. Samples analyzed were those drawn on day 63 after the first vaccine or placebo injection. This table comes from immunoSEQ multiplex PCR, and its TCRdb copy is limited to in-frame clones, with some not included. The sample has hundreds of thousands of clones; roughly 84% are singletons. The sample in question was peripheral blood, obtained in a trial of Ad26.COV2.S vaccine versus placebo. These receptors came from a person between 18 and 59 years old who received the Ad26.COV2.S COVID-19 vaccine or a placebo.

The chain employs TRBV5-6 and TRBJ1-6, with 8 nucleotides matching TRBD1. CDR1 and CDR2 from the germline V gene are SGHDT and YYEEEE. Unmatched junction bases numbered 10, after V lost 7 bases and J lost 7 bases. CDR3 size: 15 residues. The CDR3 DNA reads TGTGCCAGCGAAAGAAGGGGGACAGGCAATTCACCCCTCCACTTT. Its protein is CASERRGTGNSPLHF.

This clone was recorded once. This rearrangement joins TRBV4-1 to TRBJ1-5; D is possibly TRBD1 (6 bases). Germline CDR1 reads MGHRA; CDR2 reads YSYEKL. The CDR3 runs 16 residues. Trimming pared 1 base from V and 4 bases from J, leaving 14 bases between. CDR3 in DNA: TGCGCCAGCAGCCAAGTTTGGGCAGGGGTGAATCAGCCCCAGCATTTT. It is translated as CASSQVWAGVNQPQHF.

The chain links TRBV7-9 to TRBJ2-5; D not certain. V was shortened by 1 base and J by 2 bases, with 5 bases between the two germline ends. The germline CDR1 and CDR2 sequences are SEHNR and FQNEAQ (reference sequence). CDR3 size: 13 residues. The CDR3 DNA reads TGTGCCAGCAGCTTAGGAGCTCAAGAGACCCAGTACTTC. Translation gives CASSLGAQETQYF.

The V and J genes are TRBV5-4 and TRBJ1-5, with 7 bases identical to TRBD1. The CDR3 consists of 14 residues. The V gene end was trimmed by 2 bases and the J gene end by 6 bases; junction bases not matched to a gene: 5. Germline CDR1 is SGHNT and CDR2 is YYREEE (reference sequence). CDR3 DNA: TGTGCCAGCAGCTTACAGGGGTCTCTTCAGCCCCAGCATTTT. Its protein product is CASSLQGSLQPQHF.

V usage is TRBV6-2 or TRBV6-3 and J usage is TRBJ1-1; the D is unclear. From germline, CDR1 is MNHEY and CDR2 SVGEGT. The CDR3 has 13 amino acids. Trimming left V 2 bases short and J 6 bases short, with 10 bases between. In nucleotides, the CDR3 is TGTGCCAGCAGTTACAGTGGGATTGCTGAAGCTTTCTTT. Amino acid sequence: CASSYSGIAEAFF.

The genes are TRBV9 and TRBJ1-2, with 11 bases identical to TRBD1. Germline V gene lookup returns CDR1 SGDLS and CDR2 YYNGEE. Unmatched junction bases numbered 3, after V lost 3 bases and J lost 5 bases. The CDR3 runs 14 residues. The CDR3 here is CASSADRGLYGYTF. In nucleotides, the CDR3 is TGTGCCAGCAGCGCGGACAGGGGGCTGTATGGCTACACCTTC.

V usage is TRBV19 and J usage is TRBJ2-7, with D maybe TRBD1 (6 bases). The V and J ends lost 2 bases and 5 bases respectively, with 13 bases between them. Germline CDR1 and CDR2: LNHDA and SQIVND (reference sequence). This CDR3 comprises 14 residues. The chain's CDR3 is CASSISDRPNEQYF. CDR3 nucleotides: TGTGCCAGTAGTATAAGCGACAGGCCGAACGAGCAGTACTTC.

The chain couples TRBV4-1 to TRBJ2-7; weak D call: TRBD2 (5 bases). Germline assignment: CDR1 MGHRA and CDR2 YSYEKL. Deletions cut 6 bases from V and 4 bases from J, with 19 bases between. The CDR3 loop spans 15 amino acids. The CDR3 DNA follows: TGCGCCAGCAGGCATTTTGGGAGTGATACTTACGAGCAGTACTTC. This codes for CASRHFGSDTYEQYF.

This sequence joins TRBV4-2 and TRBJ2-7, with TRBD1 matching 12 bases. Germline CDR1 reads LGHNA; CDR2 reads YNFKEQ. The CDR3 loop spans 14 amino acids. Germline trimming cut 0 bases from V and 10 bases from J; bases unmatched to any gene: 4. CDR3 amino acids: CASSQELGTGGQYF. CDR3 sequence (DNA): TGTGCCAGCAGCCAAGAACTGGGGACAGGGGGCCAGTACTTC.

This sequence joins TRBV25-1 and TRBJ2-3, with 9 bases that match TRBD2. Germline V gives CDR1 MGHDK, CDR2 SYGVNS. V shed 8 bases and J 5 bases; nucleotides not matched to a gene: 8. This CDR3 has 14 amino acids. The CDR3, as DNA: TGTGCCAGCTGCAGAGCGGGGGGCGTAGATACGCAGTATTTT. The encoded protein is CASCRAGGVDTQYF.

The rearrangement joins TRBV6-5 to TRBJ2-7; D perhaps matches TRBD1 (5 bases). The CDR3 is made up of 16 amino acids. Germline V gives CDR1 MNHEY, CDR2 SVGAGI. Between the trimmed V and J ends, which lost 2 bases and 3 bases, there was a span of 17 bases. The CDR3 region is CASSYGQGPNSYEQYF. CDR3 in DNA: TGTGCCAGCAGTTACGGGCAGGGCCCAAATAGCTACGAGCAGTACTTC.

The chain employs TRBV15 and TRBJ1-5; D might be TRBD1 (5 bases). Trimming removed 5 bases from V and 0 bases from J, with 8 bases in between. Germline V gene lookup returns CDR1 LNHNV and CDR2 YYDKDF (reference sequence). The CDR3 has 14 residues. CDR3 bases: TGTGCCACCAGCCGCAGGGCTAGCAATCAGCCCCAGCATTTT. Translation: CATSRRASNQPQHF.

The chain links TRBV5-4 to TRBJ1-1, with a weak D call TRBD1 (6 bases). This CDR3 has 15 residues. Germline V gives CDR1 SGHNT, CDR2 YYREEE (reference sequence). The V gene lost 0 bases and the J gene lost 4 bases, with 13 bases spanning the gap. Written as DNA, the CDR3 is TGTGCCAGCAGCTTGGGAGGACAGAGGGGCACTGAAGCTTTCTTT. Residues: CASSLGGQRGTEAFF.

The chain carries TRBV7-2 and TRBJ1-1; 7 nucleotides align to TRBD1. The CDR3 runs 15 residues. Germline CDR1 and CDR2: SGHTA and FQGNSA. V trimming: 2 bases; J trimming: 10 bases; junction bases outside the gene matches: 13. The CDR3 region has the DNA TGTGCCAGCAGCTTACCCCGGGACAGAGCCCTGCTAGCTTTCTTT. Translation gives CASSLPRDRALLAFF.

This rearrangement joins TRBV2 to TRBJ2-7; 7 nucleotides align to TRBD1. Per germline, CDR1 SNHLY and CDR2 FYNNEI. The CDR3 loop spans 13 amino acids. The V segment lost 6 bases and the J segment 3 bases; nucleotides outside the gene matches: 5. The CDR3 nucleotides read TGTGCCAGCAGGTTGGGGACAGACTACGAGCAGTACTTC. It codes for CASRLGTDYEQYF.

The chain recombines TRBV6-5 with TRBJ2-7; 10 positions match TRBD1. Germline V gene data show CDR1 as MNHEY and CDR2 as SVGAGI. The CDR3 covers 14 residues. The junction had 5 bases not matched to a gene; V was cut back by 6 bases and J by 3 bases. The CDR3 DNA follows: TGTGCCAGCAGGGACAGGGGGGGCATCTACGAGCAGTACTTC. This sequence encodes CASRDRGGIYEQYF.

This chain uses TRBV19 with TRBJ1-3; no firm D call. The CDR3 loop spans 13 amino acids. The germline V gene has CDR1 LNHDA and CDR2 SQIVND (reference sequence). V was shortened by 11 bases and J by 0 bases, with 11 bases between the two germline ends. This CDR3 is CASQTLSGNTIYF. Here the CDR3 DNA reads TGTGCCTCACAGACTCTCTCTGGAAACACCATATATTTT.

CDR3 in amino acids: CAISEATGEYEQYF. In DNA form, the CDR3 reads TGTGCCATCAGTGAGGCGACAGGGGAATACGAGCAGTACTTC. V usage is TRBV10-3 and J usage is TRBJ2-7, with 8 bases lining up with TRBD1. The J segment lost 4 bases and the V segment lost 2 bases, leaving 4 bases of the junction unmatched. The CDR3 loop spans 14 amino acids. From germline, CDR1 is ENHRY and CDR2 SYGVKD.

This rearrangement joins TRBV4-3 to TRBJ1-4; 11 nucleotides align to TRBD1. The J segment lost 5 bases and the V segment lost 3 bases, leaving 2 bases of the junction unmatched. Germline-derived CDR1 and CDR2 are LGHNA and YSLEER. The CDR3 runs to 15 residues. The CDR3 DNA sequence: TGCGCCAGCAGCCACGGGACAGGGGGGAATGAAAAACTGTTTTTT. This translates into CASSHGTGGNEKLFF.

The J gene is TRBJ2-1, the V gene TRBV18; TRBD1 is a possible D gene (6 bases). CDR1 is KGHSH, CDR2 LQKENI, per germline. This CDR3 spans 16 amino acids. V lost 4 bases to trimming and J lost 2 bases, with 15 bases between them. The chain's CDR3 is CASSHYRDTTYNEQFF. For the CDR3, the DNA is TGTGCCAGCTCACACTACCGGGACACCACCTACAATGAGCAGTTCTTC.

The chain has TRBV9 and TRBJ1-6; D is possibly TRBD1 (6 bases). Germline V gives CDR1 SGDLS, CDR2 YYNGEE. The length of the CDR3 is 17 residues. Trimming took off 4 bases at V and 7 bases at J, with 21 bases between the two ends. The CDR3 nucleotides are TGTGCCAGCAGCAAGGGGTTTTCCAGGGGAGGAAATTCACCCCTCCACTTT. It yields the protein CASSKGFSRGGNSPLHF.

This clone was recorded a few times. The rearrangement joins TRBV15 to TRBJ1-3, with no clear D. CDR3 length: 15 amino acids. V dropped 5 bases and J dropped 0 bases, with 11 bases sitting between them. CDR1 is LNHNV and CDR2 is YYDKDF in the germline V gene (reference sequence). As DNA, the CDR3 is TGTGCCACCAGCCGCTATGGGTACTCTGGAAACACCATATATTTT. Translation gives CATSRYGYSGNTIYF.

The chain carries TRBV10-3 and TRBJ2-2, with unresolved D. The CDR3 sequence is 13 residues long. Trimming pared 0 bases from V and 7 bases from J, leaving 6 bases between. CDR1 is ENHRY, CDR2 SYGVKD, per germline. CDR3: CAISESSYGELFF. CDR3 nucleotides: TGTGCCATCAGTGAGTCGAGTTACGGGGAGCTGTTTTTT.

The V and J genes are TRBV2 and TRBJ2-3, with TRBD2 matching 7 bases. Germline V CDR1 and CDR2: SNHLY, FYNNEI. The CDR3 is 15 amino acids. V gave up 6 bases and J gave up 0 bases; unmatched junction bases: 6. CDR3 region: CASRWEGSSTDTQYF. The CDR3 region has the DNA TGTGCCAGCAGGTGGGAGGGATCTAGCACAGATACGCAGTATTTT. The full variable domain, completed using reference TRBV2 and TRBJ2-3, is EPEVTQTPSHQVTQMGQEVILRCVPISNHLYFYWYRQILGQKVEFLVSFYNNEISEKSEIFDDQFSVERPDGSNFTLKIRSTKLEDSAMYFCASRWEGSSTDTQYFGPGTRLTVL.

This chain links TRBV4-1 with TRBJ2-7; 11 nucleotides align to TRBD2. The trim removed 4 bases at V and 6 bases at J, leaving 2 bases unmatched. This CDR3 has 13 amino acids. Germline assignment: CDR1 MGHRA and CDR2 YSYEKL. CDR3 sequence: CASSPTSGAEQYF. The CDR3 nucleotides read TGCGCCAGCAGCCCGACTAGCGGGGCCGAGCAGTACTTC.

The chain has TRBV5-6 and TRBJ1-1; TRBD1 matches at 8 bases. The germline gives CDR1 SGHDT, CDR2 YYEEEE. The CDR3 spans 17 residues. The V gene end was trimmed by 5 bases and the J gene end by 3 bases; junction bases not matched to a gene: 15. CDR3 residues: CASRAQGALFLDTEAFF. CDR3 nucleotides: TGTGCCAGCAGGGCGCAGGGGGCACTATTCTTGGACACTGAAGCTTTCTTT.

The V call is TRBV6-2 or TRBV6-3, the J call TRBJ2-5, with D perhaps TRBD1 (6 bases). In germline, CDR1 is MNHEY, CDR2 SVGEGT. Trimming removed 2 bases at V and 4 bases at J, with 14 bases between. The CDR3 has 15 amino acids. The DNA for the CDR3 is TGTGCCAGCAGTTACCGCAGGGGTTCTGTAGAGACCCAGTACTTC. Translating gives CASSYRRGSVETQYF.